This T cell receptor (beta chain) derives from a study of T-cell reconstitution after alpha-beta-depleted transplantation in children (dated by TCRdb to about 2016). Regarding the research as a whole: Using TCR repertoire profiling, the study quantitatively followed how T-cell immune reconstitution unfolded in children after TCRalphabeta/CD19-depleted allogeneic hematopoietic cell transplantation. Results and caveats for the whole study, not just this receptor: Over the following months the frequencies of hyperexpanded clones went down, and after one year T-cell counts and TCRbeta diversity were mostly credited to newly produced T cells. The high TCRbeta diversity at day 60 in some patients was ascribed to recipient T cells and intrathymic progenitors that had survived conditioning. The apparently early alphabetaT-cell count recovery about two months after transplant was reportedly dependent on only several hundred rapidly expanded clones derived from non-depleted graft cells.

What this sample's treatment or condition label stands for: allogeneic hematopoietic cell transplantation with graft depleted of TCRalphabeta T cells and CD19 B cells. Transplant recipients were children who received TCRalphabeta/CD19-depleted allogeneic hematopoietic cell grafts. On this clonotype itself: Its antigen is currently not known. Base qualities are not recorded, but no much larger clone differs from it by a single base.

The CDR3 starts with the cysteine, ends with the phenylalanine, and has 16 residues. Here the CDR3 DNA is all that survives: 48 bases in frame from base 1. Trimming takes 0 bases off V and 6 bases off J; junction bases not matched to a gene: 6. CDR1 SGHRS and CDR2 YFSETQ were looked up in the germline V gene. Libraries were constructed by PCR. Instrument on record: Illumina HiSeq 2500. TCR library preparation used molecular barcoding, with unique molecular identifiers applied to normalize quantification of the TCRbeta repertoire. Through fastp at Q25 and MiXCR, TCRdb rebuilt clones from the public reads, retaining in-frame beta chains. All rows with the same CDR3 protein become a single entry with the most common DNA and genes. For this sample the table gives 250,000 or so distinct CDR3 sequences, of which approximately 24% were detected only once. The top ten hold about 5% of the sample.

This TCR was sampled from a female patient aged 2-10 years who had a stem cell transplant for congenital amegakaryocytic thrombocytopenia, so the T cells may come from the graft donor. The material was PBMCs, mostly from graft donor cells, obtained 360 days after TCRalphabeta/CD19-depleted stem cell transplant. Rearrangement joined TRBV5-1 to TRBJ2-1; 10 bases in the middle match TRBD2. The nucleotide sequence reads as follows: TGCGCCAGCAGCTTGGTAGGTCTAGCGGGAGCCAATGAGCAGTTCTTC. This is translated as CASSLVGLAGANEQFF. Reference TRBV5-1 and TRBJ2-1 genes cover what lies past the CDR3, so the full variable domain is KAGVTQTPRYLIKTRGQQVTLSCSPISGHRSVSWYQQTPGQGLQFLFEYFSETQRNKGNFPGRFSGRQFSNSRSEMNVSTLELGDSALYLCASSLVGLAGANEQFFGPGTRLTVL.